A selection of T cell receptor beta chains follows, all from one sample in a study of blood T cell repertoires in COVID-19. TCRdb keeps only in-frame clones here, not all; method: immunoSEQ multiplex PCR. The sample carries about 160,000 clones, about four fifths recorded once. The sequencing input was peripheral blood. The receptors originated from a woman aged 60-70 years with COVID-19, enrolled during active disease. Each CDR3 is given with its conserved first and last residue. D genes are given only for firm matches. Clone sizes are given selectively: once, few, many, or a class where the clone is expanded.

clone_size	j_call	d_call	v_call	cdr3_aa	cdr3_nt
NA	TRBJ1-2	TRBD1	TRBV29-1	CSVEEGTRGAGGYTF	TGCAGCGTTGAAGAAGGCACCAGGGGGGCTGGTGGCTACACCTTC
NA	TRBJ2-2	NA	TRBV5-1	CASSLIQTNTGELFF	TGCGCCAGCAGCTTGATCCAGACGAACACCGGGGAGCTGTTTTTT
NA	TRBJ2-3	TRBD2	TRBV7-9	CASSFGLAGVGDTQYF	TGTGCCAGCAGCTTCGGCCTAGCGGGAGTAGGGGATACGCAGTATTTT
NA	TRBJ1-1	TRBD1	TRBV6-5	CASSPGTVNTEAFF	TGTGCCAGCAGTCCCGGGACAGTGAACACTGAAGCTTTCTTT
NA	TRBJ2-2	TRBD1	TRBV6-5	CASSPRQGNTGELFF	TGTGCCAGCAGTCCCCGACAGGGTAACACCGGGGAGCTGTTTTTT
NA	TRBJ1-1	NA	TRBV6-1	CASSEAGGPTEAFF	TGTGCCAGCAGTGAAGCAGGAGGCCCCACTGAAGCTTTCTTT
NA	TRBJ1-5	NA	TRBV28	CASSLGTFPNQPQHF	TGTGCCAGCAGTCTGGGGACATTTCCCAATCAGCCCCAGCATTTT
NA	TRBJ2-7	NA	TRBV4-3	CASSQDRTGAYEQYF	TGCGCCAGCAGCCAAGATAGAACAGGTGCCTACGAGCAGTACTTC
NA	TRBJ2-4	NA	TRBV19	CASTEIGGDIQYF	TGTGCCAGTACCGAGATTGGAGGGGACATTCAGTACTTC
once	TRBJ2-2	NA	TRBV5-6	CASSQISVLTPTTGELFF	TGTGCCAGCAGCCAAATCTCGGTCTTAACTCCAACCACCGGGGAGCTGTTTTTT
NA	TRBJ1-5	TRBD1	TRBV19	CASSIRNRGLGNQPQHF	TGTGCCAGTAGTATAAGAAACAGGGGGCTTGGCAATCAGCCCCAGCATTTT
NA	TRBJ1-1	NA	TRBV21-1	CASSKREEGGIDDTEAFF	TGTGCCAGCAGCAAAAGGGAAGAGGGGGGGATCGATGACACTGAAGCTTTCTTT
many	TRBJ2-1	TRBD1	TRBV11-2	CASSFSGQGDNEQFF	TGTGCCAGCAGCTTTTCGGGACAGGGAGATAATGAGCAGTTCTTC
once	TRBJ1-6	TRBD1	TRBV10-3	CAISESDRGGNSPLHF	TGTGCCATCAGTGAGTCCGACAGGGGTGGAAATTCACCCCTCCACTTT
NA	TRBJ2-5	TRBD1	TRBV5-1	CASSSWTGAETQYF	TGCGCCAGCAGCTCCTGGACAGGGGCAGAGACCCAGTACTTC
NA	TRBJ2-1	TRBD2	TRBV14	CASSPLYPASGSLPYNEQFF	TGTGCCAGCAGCCCCCTTTACCCGGCTAGCGGGAGCCTTCCTTACAATGAGCAGTTCTTC
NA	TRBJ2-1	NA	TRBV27	CASRVQGYNEQFF	TGTGCCAGCAGGGTACAGGGCTACAATGAGCAGTTCTTC
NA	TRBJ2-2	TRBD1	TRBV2	CASRRDRGVTGELFF	TGTGCCAGCAGGCGGGACAGGGGAGTCACCGGGGAGCTGTTTTTT
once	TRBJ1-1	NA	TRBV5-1	CASSLMGATEAFF	TGCGCCAGCAGCTTGATGGGGGCCACTGAAGCTTTCTTT
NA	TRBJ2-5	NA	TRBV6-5	CASSATRDRGATQYF	TGTGCCAGCAGCGCAACCCGGGACCGCGGGGCGACCCAGTACTTC
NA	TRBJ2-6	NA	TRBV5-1	CASSHLAGSSGANVLTF	TGCGCCAGCAGTCATCTCGCTGGGAGCTCTGGGGCCAACGTCCTGACTTTC
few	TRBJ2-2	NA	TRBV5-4	CASRRDRTGELFF	TGTGCCAGCAGGCGGGACAGAACCGGGGAGCTGTTTTTT
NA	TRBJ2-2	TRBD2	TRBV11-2	CASSLGRTSQTGELFF	TGTGCCAGCAGCTTAGGTCGGACTAGCCAGACCGGGGAGCTGTTTTTT
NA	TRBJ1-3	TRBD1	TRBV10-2	CASSSDRDGNTIYF	TGCGCCAGCAGCTCGGACAGGGATGGAAACACCATATATTTT
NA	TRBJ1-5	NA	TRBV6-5	CASSLAGISNQPQHF	TGTGCCAGCAGTCTGGCGGGGATTAGCAATCAGCCCCAGCATTTT
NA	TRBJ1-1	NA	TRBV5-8	CATVQQQNTEAFF	TGTGCCACCGTCCAACAGCAGAACACTGAAGCTTTCTTT
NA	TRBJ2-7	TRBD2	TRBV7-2	CASSPGTSRSYEQYF	TGTGCCAGCAGCCCCGGGACTAGCCGGTCCTACGAGCAGTACTTC
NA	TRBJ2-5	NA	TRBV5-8	CASSLGASRVQETQYF	TGTGCCAGCAGCTTGGGGGCTAGCAGAGTCCAAGAGACCCAGTACTTC
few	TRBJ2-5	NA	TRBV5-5	CASSSVLPQETQYF	TGTGCCAGCAGCTCGGTGCTTCCCCAAGAGACCCAGTACTTC
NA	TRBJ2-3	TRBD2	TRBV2	CASQAGAGGFTQYF	TGTGCCAGCCAGGCGGGAGCGGGGGGGTTTACGCAGTATTTT
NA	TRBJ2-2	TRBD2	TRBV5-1	CASKVAAGVGGELFF	TGCGCCAGCAAGGTCGCAGCGGGAGTGGGCGGGGAGCTGTTTTTT